The TCR beta chain under discussion was sequenced for a study of cytomegalovirus exposure and HLA in healthy donors. Germline values: CDR1 LNHDA, CDR2 SQIVND (reference sequence). Trimming stripped 5 bases from V and 3 bases from J, with 11 bases between. This CDR3 region has 13 residues. Using immunoSEQ multiplex PCR, the repertoire was profiled, and TCRdb retains in-frame clones only, with some absent. The sample lists approximately 59,000 clones; about 92% were seen once. The chain couples TRBV19 to TRBJ2-7; no firm D call. This sequence was found in a woman under 30 in good health and CMV-seropositive. The sample taken for sequencing was PBMCs. CDR3 loop: CASSFYVGYEQYF. The CDR3 DNA is TGTGCCAGTAGTTTCTATGTCGGCTACGAGCAGTACTTC.